The T cell receptor (beta chain) under discussion was sequenced for a study of blood T cell repertoires in COVID-19. At the level of the study: There were acute and convalescent COVID-19 samples, and they came from the United States, Italy and Spain. Sample material is recorded as cDNA or gDNA derived from T cells, B-cell-depleted T cells, or PBMCs.

Per the original data handling: Nucleated cell number was recorded as an estimate derived from reference gene primer amplification. Here immunoSEQ multiplex PCR was the method, and the copy in TCRdb shows in-frame clones only, minus some. The V and J calls and the clone size are those of that table, but D and trimming were determined from the DNA. The sample lists some 60,000 clones, approximately 91% occurring once. In germline, CDR1 is LNHNV, CDR2 YYDKDF (reference sequence). This CDR3 is built from 14 residues. The V gene lost 0 bases and the J gene lost 7 bases, with 12 bases spanning the gap. Sequenced input: peripheral blood. V is TRBV15 and J is TRBJ1-2; D uncertain. The clonotype originates from a human donor in a cohort sampled during active COVID-19. The CDR3 region is CATSRDSTVGGYTF. DNA of the CDR3: TGTGCCACCAGCAGAGATAGTACGGTCGGTGGCTACACCTTC.